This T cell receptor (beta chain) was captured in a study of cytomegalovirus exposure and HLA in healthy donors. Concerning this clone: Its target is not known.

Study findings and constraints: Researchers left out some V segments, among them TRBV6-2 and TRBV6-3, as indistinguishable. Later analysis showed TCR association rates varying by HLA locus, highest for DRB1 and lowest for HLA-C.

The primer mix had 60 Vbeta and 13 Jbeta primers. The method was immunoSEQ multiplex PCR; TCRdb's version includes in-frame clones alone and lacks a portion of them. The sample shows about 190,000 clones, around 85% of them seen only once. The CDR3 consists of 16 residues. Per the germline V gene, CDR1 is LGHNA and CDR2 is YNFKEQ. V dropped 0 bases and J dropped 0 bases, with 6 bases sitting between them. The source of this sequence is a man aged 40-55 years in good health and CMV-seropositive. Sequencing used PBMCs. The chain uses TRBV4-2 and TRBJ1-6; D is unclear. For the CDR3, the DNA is TGTGCCAGCAGCCAAGATCCATTCTCCTATAATTCACCCCTCCACTTT. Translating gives CASSQDPFSYNSPLHF.